This T cell receptor (beta chain) was observed in a study of T cell responses to AZD1222 COVID-19 vaccine (dated by TCRdb to the early 2020s). About the study as a whole: AZD1222 recipients given second doses at about 4 weeks or at about 12 weeks were pooled, since spike-specific TCR depth and breadth were not found to differ between the two schedules. A total of about 230 trial participants underwent TCR sequencing, of whom 207 received two doses of AZD1222 and about 25 received two doses of the MenACWY control vaccine. Trial participants were enrolled into age subgroups of 18-55, 56-69 and 70-plus years, which contained about 150, 27 and 61 TCR-sequenced participants, respectively.

The CDR3 regions of human TCRbeta chains were analyzed by immunosequencing. As for the authors' bioinformatics: TCRs in the repertoires were compared against a reference library of SARS-CoV-2-specific TCRs that had been generated with the MIRA antigen-specificity platform. Breadth was defined as the fraction of unique TCRs that were SARS-CoV-2-associated. Depth was defined as the fraction of total T cells that were SARS-CoV-2-associated. Using the MIRA data, each spike-specific TCR was mapped to the spike region that the TCR reacts to and placed in a CD4 or CD8 class. Log10-transformed breadth and depth values were compared by one-way ANOVA with Sidak's multiple comparisons tests. TCRdb holds this immuneACCESS table with in-frame rearrangements only. Some clones are missing; in checked studies, unresolved V genes explain under half, and the rest has no known cause. The DNA gave D and trimming, while V, J and clone size come from that table. The sample table holds roughly 200,000 clones, of which roughly 92% were seen once. 1% to 1.5% of the sample is in the top ten clones.

Only one count was recorded for this clone. Its antigen specificity is not known. No much larger clonotype is one base removed from it; base qualities were not supplied. Inclusive of the bounding cysteine and phenylalanine, the CDR3 is 15 residues long. Kept here is only the CDR3 DNA, which spans 45 bases and is read in frame from base 1. The germline V gene sets CDR1 to SGHAT and CDR2 to FQNNGV. V gives up 6 bases and J gives up 0 bases, and the segment between their germline ends measures 15 bases. The time point label of this sample denotes: baseline before first vaccination. Samples from vaccinated people were obtained from the UK trials COV001 and COV002, which included a single-blind randomized controlled phase 2/3 trial of AZD1222 (ChAdOx1 nCoV-19) in healthy adults. For TCRbeta chain sequencing, PBMC samples were collected from trial participants at day 0 and at day 28 after the second dose.

The full study reports these points: Only five or six AZD1222 recipients were SARS-CoV-2 seropositive at baseline, limiting conclusions about previously exposed vaccinees. Vaccine-associated CD4 TCRs spanned the whole spike protein, with dominant responses in regions 160-218 and 743-854. Because no day 14 peak-response samples were available, the repertoires could be characterized only after the peak T cell response. In the small 56-69-year group, the increase in depth fell short of significance, most likely because of low power. Spike-specific TCR breadth and depth rose significantly after two AZD1222 doses compared with day 0 and with MenACWY recipients. Epitopes outside the regions mutated in the B.1.351 and B.1.1.7 variants were reportedly recognized by nearly half of the unique spike-specific TCRs. Most participants were white British and females outnumbered males, and the authors suggested that clonal diversity may have been underestimated.

This chain is built from TRBV11-2 and TRBJ2-7, and perhaps TRBD1 as D gene, on 6 matching bases. The clonotype comes from an adult in good health. The material sequenced was peripheral blood, taken on day 0 of AZD1222 vaccination. The DNA sequence is TGTGCCAGCAGGCCGACGACAGGACACTCCTACGAGCAGTACTTC. This yields the protein CASRPTTGHSYEQYF.